The entry that follows covers one TCR beta chain sequence. Its target is unknown. This specimen belongs to a study of CD8+ T cells in alopecia areata. Study background: Each of the treated patients was given oral tofacitinib, 5 to 10 mg twice daily, for moderate-to-severe alopecia areata. Overall study findings and caveats: Expanded CD8+ clones among the top 100, and scalp clonality, were significantly decreased by tofacitinib.

The treatment here: oral pan-JAK inhibitor, 5-10 mg twice daily. Germline CDR1 is SGHRS and CDR2 is YFSETQ. Germline trimming cut 0 bases from V and 5 bases from J; bases unmatched to any gene: 13. This CDR3 spans 18 amino acids. cDNA prepared by RNA extraction and subsequent reverse transcription served as the template for sequencing. The data were produced by immunoSEQ multiplex PCR, yet TCRdb's version contains in-frame clones alone and is incomplete. The sample lists about 76,000 clones; approximately 29% were seen once. The TCR was taken from a human donor with alopecia areata. This chain connects TRBV5-1 to TRBJ2-1, with TRBD2 matching over 8 bases. Sequenced material: CD8+ T cells sorted from blood, taken at week 4, from a patient treated with tofacitinib. The CDR3 bases are TGCGCCAGCAGCTTGGTATGGTCGACTAGCGTGATACACAATGAGCAGTTCTTC. Its protein is CASSLVWSTSVIHNEQFF.